Following are 29 T cell receptor beta chains from one sample sequenced in a study of T-cell reconstitution after alpha-beta-depleted transplantation in children. A TCRbeta library incorporating unique molecular identifiers was prepared. TCRdb recomputed calls from the PCR reads with MiXCR, one row per CDR3 protein. In the table there are around 190,000 distinct CDR3 sequences, approximately 7% of which are singletons. The specimen was PBMCs, collected before TCRalphabeta/CD19-depleted stem cell transplant. The receptors shown here come from a boy younger than 10 with acute lymphoblastic leukemia, due to receive a stem cell transplant.

This clonotype was seen at least ten times. The chain has TRBV28 and TRBJ1-3; D might be TRBD1 (5 bases). CDR1 MDHEN and CDR2 SYDVKM come from the germline V gene. The CDR3 extends over 14 amino acids. V gave up 6 bases and J gave up 2 bases, with 11 bases separating them. The CDR3: CASSKRGAGNTIYF. The DNA of the CDR3 is TGTGCCAGCAGCAAAAGAGGGGCTGGAAACACCATATATTTT.

The chain is built from TRBV7-8 and TRBJ2-7; tentatively, D is TRBD1 (5 bases). The V end was cut by 1 base, the J end by 6 bases, with 13 bases between. Germline CDR1 is SGHVS and CDR2 is FQNEAQ. There are 14 residues in the CDR3. CDR3 amino acids: CASSLVGDGREQYF. The CDR3 bases are TGTGCCAGCAGCTTAGTAGGGGATGGTCGCGAGCAGTACTTC.

This clonotype was counted between two and nine times. V usage is TRBV20-1 and J usage is TRBJ2-5, with 10 bases aligning to TRBD2. The V and J ends lost 0 bases and 5 bases, in that order; junction bases with no gene match: 9. Germline CDR1 reads DFQATT; CDR2 reads SNEGSKA (reference sequence). CDR3 length: 16 residues. The CDR3 nucleotides read TGCAGTGCTAGAGATACCCTAGCGGGAGATGTGGAGACCCAGTACTTC. This translates into CSARDTLAGDVETQYF.

This clonotype was recorded at least ten times. The chain links TRBV28 to TRBJ1-4, with D perhaps matching TRBD1 (6 bases). The germline CDR1 and CDR2 sequences are MDHEN and SYDVKM. Trimming stripped 6 bases from V and 8 bases from J, with 16 bases between. The CDR3 runs 14 residues. The DNA of the CDR3 is TGTGCCAGCAGCTCCACCACAGGGCCCGAAAAACTGTTTTTT. Protein product: CASSSTTGPEKLFF.

The J gene is TRBJ1-6, the V gene TRBV5-6; D is unclear. Deletions cut 2 bases from V and 11 bases from J, with 8 bases between. The CDR3 is 12 residues long. The germline V gene has CDR1 SGHDT and CDR2 YYEEEE. The CDR3 reads CASSFWNTPLHF. The CDR3 DNA sequence: TGTGCCAGCAGCTTCTGGAATACACCCCTCCACTTT.

This clonotype was counted between two and nine times. The chain combines TRBV20-1 with TRBJ1-6, with D unclear. The CDR3 loop spans 11 amino acids. The V end was cut by 0 bases, the J end by 13 bases, with 7 bases between. Germline V lookup: CDR1 DFQATT, CDR2 SNEGSKA (reference sequence). The CDR3 sequence is CSARDQRPLHF. CDR3 nucleotides: TGCAGTGCTAGAGATCAACGTCCCCTCCACTTT.

In its sample, this clonotype was seen many times. The chain uses TRBV15 and TRBJ2-2; a possible D gene is TRBD2 (7 bases). V gave up 1 base and J gave up 5 bases, with 14 bases separating them. Germline lookup yields CDR1 LNHNV and CDR2 YYDKDF (reference sequence). The CDR3 length is 16 residues. CDR3 in DNA: TGTGCCACCAGCAGAGTAGGCAGGGGAGGGACCGGGGAGCTGTTTTTT. Residues: CATSRVGRGGTGELFF.

There are a few counts of this clonotype. The J gene is TRBJ2-7, the V gene TRBV6-2 or TRBV6-3; tentative D call: TRBD1 (7 bases). The CDR3 runs 15 residues. V was trimmed by 7 bases and J by 0 bases, leaving 16 bases between them. Germline V gives CDR1 MNHEY, CDR2 SVGEGT. CDR3 DNA: TGTGCCAGCACAAGGGACAGCGGGCTCTCCTACGAGCAGTACTTC. Protein sequence: CASTRDSGLSYEQYF.

This clonotype was picked up many times. V gene TRBV2 combines with J gene TRBJ1-1; 7 nucleotides align to TRBD1. With V trimmed by 8 bases and J by 4 bases, 10 bases remained unmatched. From germline, CDR1 is SNHLY and CDR2 FYNNEI. The CDR3 is made up of 14 amino acids. CDR3 nucleotide sequence: TGTGCCAGCTCGACGAAACAGGGGAGCACTGAAGCTTTCTTT. It is translated as CASSTKQGSTEAFF.

This clonotype was seen many times. The chain couples TRBV20-1 to TRBJ1-5, with 7 bases fitting TRBD1. The germline V gene encodes CDR1 DFQATT and CDR2 SNEGSKA (reference sequence). With V trimmed by 5 bases and J by 6 bases, 4 bases remained unmatched. This CDR3 spans 12 amino acids. CDR3 loop: CSARTGGQPQHF. CDR3 in DNA: TGCAGTGCTCGGACAGGCGGTCAGCCCCAGCATTTT.

This clonotype was observed many times. The chain uses TRBV2 and TRBJ2-1; 11 bases agree with TRBD2. CDR1 and CDR2 (germline): SNHLY, FYNNEI. The length of the CDR3 is 15 residues. After removal of 7 bases from V and 7 bases from J, the junction contained 9 bases not matched to a gene. The DNA of the CDR3 is TGTGCCAGCAACATAGCGGGAGGGCCGGGTAATGAGCAGTTCTTC. Translating it yields CASNIAGGPGNEQFF.

The CDR3 DNA follows: TGTGCCATCAGGGGGACAGAAAACAATGAGCAGTTCTTC. Amino acid sequence: CAIRGTENNEQFF. The chain is built from TRBV10-3 and TRBJ2-1; TRBD1 aligns across 7 bases. The CDR3 totals 13 residues. Trimming took 6 bases from V and 5 from J; bases not matched to a gene: 4. Germline loops: CDR1 ENHRY, CDR2 SYGVKD.

This clonotype was recorded many times. This CDR3 reads CASSFRVPKPHQYGEQYF. The CDR3 DNA sequence: TGTGCCAGCAGTTTTCGAGTACCCAAACCCCATCAATACGGCGAGCAGTACTTC. J is TRBJ2-7 and V is TRBV27; no reliable D call. The germline V gene encodes CDR1 MNHEY and CDR2 SMNVEV (reference sequence). This CDR3 is built from 18 residues. The germline V and J ends were trimmed by 3 bases and 6 bases, with 27 bases remaining between them.

This clonotype was counted at least ten times. The CDR3 DNA follows: TGCAGCGTCCTCTGGCTTGGCTACGAGCAGTACTTC. Translated, it gives CSVLWLGYEQYF. V usage is TRBV29-1 and J usage is TRBJ2-7, with D unclear. V shed 6 bases and J shed 3 bases, with 12 bases lying between them. The CDR3 runs to 12 residues. In germline, CDR1 is SQVTM, CDR2 ANQGSEA.

Concerning this clonotype: The junction departs from germline at one end; a sequencing error may be responsible. This rearrangement joins TRBV24-1 to TRBJ2-3, with 15 nucleotides matching TRBD2. From germline, CDR1 is KGHDR and CDR2 SFDVKD. The length of the CDR3 is 17 residues. The CDR3 loop reads CATSDPGLAGGADAQYF. The CDR3 coding sequence is TGTGCCACCAGTGATCCGGGACTAGCGGGAGGAGCAGATGCGCAGTATTTT.

The rearrangement links TRBV20-1 to TRBJ2-7; no clear D gene. Germline V gene lookup returns CDR1 DFQATT and CDR2 SNEGSKA (reference sequence). This CDR3 has 11 amino acids. V was clipped by 6 bases and J by 5 bases, with 11 bases between them. The chain's CDR3 is CSAGIPDEQYF. CDR3 bases: TGCAGTGCAGGGATACCAGACGAGCAGTACTTC.

V is TRBV7-3 and J is TRBJ2-5; possibly TRBD2 for D (6 bases). CDR3 length: 14 residues. Trimming shortened V by 5 bases and J by 4 bases, and 14 bases separated the two germline ends. Germline CDR1 SGHTA, CDR2 FQGTGA. CDR3 residues: CASSLGGGSETQYF. The CDR3 DNA sequence: TGTGCCAGCAGCCTCGGGGGTGGGTCAGAGACCCAGTACTTC.

This clonotype was seen ten or more times. This chain joins TRBV18 and TRBJ2-7, with D tentatively TRBD1 (5 bases). Per the germline V gene, CDR1 is KGHSH and CDR2 is LQKENI. V was trimmed by 2 bases and J by 2 bases, leaving 10 bases between them. The CDR3 totals 14 residues. For the CDR3, the DNA is TGTGCCAGCTCACCAAAGCAGGGCCCCTACGAGCAGTACTTC. As protein: CASSPKQGPYEQYF.

This clonotype was seen a few times. J is TRBJ2-2 and V is TRBV11-2, with 9 bases identical to TRBD1. Germline lookup yields CDR1 SGHAT and CDR2 FQNNGV. The CDR3 sequence is 18 residues long. After removal of 1 base from V and 7 bases from J, the junction contained 13 bases not matched to a gene. CDR3 nucleotide sequence: TGTGCCAGCAGCTTAGTATACGGGACAGGGAACTTCTTCGGGGAGCTGTTTTTT. Its protein product is CASSLVYGTGNFFGELFF.

This clonotype was seen more than once but under ten times. This chain's CDR3 is CASSQTQLRGTQYF. The CDR3 DNA reads TGTGCCAGCAGCCAAACCCAGCTCCGGGGTACGCAGTATTTT. The gene calls are TRBV11-3 and TRBJ2-3, with D possibly matching TRBD2 (5 bases). CDR3 length: 14 amino acids. V gave up 5 bases and J gave up 8 bases, with 17 bases separating them. The germline V gene has CDR1 SGHNT and CDR2 YENEEA.

This clonotype was counted many times. The J gene is TRBJ2-3, the V gene TRBV20-1; 7 bases match TRBD1. The DNA matches TRBJ1-5 better at its end, which makes the J call doubtful. CDR1 and CDR2 (germline): DFQATT, SNEGSKA (reference sequence). This CDR3 comprises 13 residues. The CDR3 spells CSATGVGTDTQHF. For the CDR3, the DNA is TGCAGTGCAACGGGAGTTGGGACAGATACGCAGCATTTT.

In its sample, this clonotype was seen many times. The V call is TRBV29-1, the J call TRBJ1-1, with a weak D call TRBD1 (6 bases). The CDR3 loop spans 15 amino acids. CDR1 is SQVTM, CDR2 ANQGSEA, per germline. V was clipped by 1 base and J by 4 bases, with 16 bases between them. CDR3 in DNA: TGCAGCGTTGAAGGTGCCTGGCAGGGGAGCACTGAAGCTTTCTTT. Translating gives CSVEGAWQGSTEAFF.

Only a few counts were recorded for this clonotype. The chain is built from TRBV7-2 and TRBJ2-3; D is unclear. The length of the CDR3 is 14 residues. Trimming cost V 5 bases and J 5 bases, with 14 bases left between them. Per germline, CDR1 SGHTA and CDR2 FQGNSA. The CDR3: CASSIKGFGDTQYF. In DNA, the CDR3 is TGTGCCAGCAGCATCAAGGGTTTTGGAGATACGCAGTATTTT.

This clonotype was seen ten or more times. This chain joins TRBV28 and TRBJ2-5; no clear D. Germline V gene sequence: CDR1 MDHEN, CDR2 SYDVKM. V was trimmed by 6 bases and J by 7 bases, leaving 15 bases between them. The CDR3 is 13 residues long. In DNA, the CDR3 is TGTGCCAGCAGACCCCAGGCAGTACGGACCCAGTACTTC. Its translation: CASRPQAVRTQYF.

This clonotype came up many times. The chain recombines TRBV5-8 with TRBJ2-1; D is undetermined. Germline loops: CDR1 SGHTS, CDR2 YDEGEE. Trimming cost V 2 bases and J 5 bases, with 17 bases left between them. This CDR3 is 16 amino acids long. CDR3 sequence (DNA): TGTGCCAGCAGCTTTCCGCTCAGATCCTCTAACAATGAGCAGTTCTTC. It is translated as CASSFPLRSSNNEQFF. Full variable domain (rest looked up from reference TRBV5-8 and TRBJ2-1): EAGVTQSPTHLIKTRGQQATLRCSPISGHTSVYWYQQALGLGLQFLLWYDEGEERNRGNFPPRFSGRQFPNYSSELNVNALELEDSALYLCASSFPLRSSNNEQFFGPGTRLTVL.

This clonotype was recorded at least ten times. The chain is built from TRBV5-1 and TRBJ1-4; 8 positions match TRBD1. Trimming removed 5 bases from V and 6 bases from J; junction bases left unmatched: 6. Germline CDR1 and CDR2: SGHRS and YFSETQ. CDR3 length: 14 amino acids. The CDR3 here is CASSPGQEYEKLFF. CDR3 DNA sequence: TGCGCCAGCAGTCCGGGACAGGAGTATGAAAAACTGTTTTTT.

A few counts support this clonotype. The CDR3 region has the DNA TGTGCCAGCAGTTTCGGCGGGGGACGGGAAAAACTGTTTTTT. It yields the protein CASSFGGGREKLFF. The chain uses TRBV12-3 or TRBV12-4 and TRBJ1-4; D might be TRBD1 (5 bases). Trimming left V 3 bases short and J 8 bases short, with 13 bases between. There are 14 residues in the CDR3.

Ten or more counts support this clonotype. V is TRBV28 and J is TRBJ1-5, with a tentative D call TRBD1 (5 bases). V lost 3 bases to trimming and J lost 3 bases, with 21 bases between them. Germline V lookup: CDR1 MDHEN, CDR2 SYDVKM. This CDR3 region has 18 residues. CDR3 nucleotides: TGTGCCAGCAGTTTCGATAGAGCCAGGGCCGGCGTCAATCAGCCCCAGCATTTT. Its translation: CASSFDRARAGVNQPQHF.

In its sample, this clonotype was seen a few times. This chain joins TRBV12-3 or TRBV12-4 and TRBJ1-1; possible D gene TRBD1, 6 bases. The CDR3 loop spans 13 amino acids. V was trimmed by 3 bases and J by 7 bases, leaving 12 bases between them. Written as DNA, the CDR3 is TGTGCCAGCAGTTTTCAGGGGTCGGATGAAGCTTTCTTT. Encoded protein: CASSFQGSDEAFF.